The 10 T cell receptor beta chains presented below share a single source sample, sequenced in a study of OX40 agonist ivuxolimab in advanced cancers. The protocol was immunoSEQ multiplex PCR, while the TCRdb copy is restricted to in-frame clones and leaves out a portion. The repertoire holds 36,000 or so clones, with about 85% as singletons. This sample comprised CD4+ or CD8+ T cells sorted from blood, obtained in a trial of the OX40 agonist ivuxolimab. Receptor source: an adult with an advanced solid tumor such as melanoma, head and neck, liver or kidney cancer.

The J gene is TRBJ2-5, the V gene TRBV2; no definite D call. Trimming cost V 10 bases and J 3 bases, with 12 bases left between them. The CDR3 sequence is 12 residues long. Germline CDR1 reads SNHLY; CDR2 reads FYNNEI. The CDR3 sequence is CATSRTKETQYF. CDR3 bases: TGTGCCACTTCCCGGACCAAAGAGACCCAGTACTTC.

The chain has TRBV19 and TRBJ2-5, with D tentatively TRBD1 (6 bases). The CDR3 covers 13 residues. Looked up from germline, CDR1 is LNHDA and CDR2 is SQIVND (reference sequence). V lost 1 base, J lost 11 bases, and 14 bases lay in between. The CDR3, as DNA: TGTGCCAGTAGTATAGGACGGCAGGGGAAGCAGTACTTC. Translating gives CASSIGRQGKQYF.

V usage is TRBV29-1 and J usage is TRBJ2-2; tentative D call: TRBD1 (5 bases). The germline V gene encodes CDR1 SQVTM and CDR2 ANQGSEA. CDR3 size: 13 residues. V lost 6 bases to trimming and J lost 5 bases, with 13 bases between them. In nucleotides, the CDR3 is TGCAGCGTAGGTCAGGGTAGGACCGGGGAGCTGTTTTTT. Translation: CSVGQGRTGELFF.

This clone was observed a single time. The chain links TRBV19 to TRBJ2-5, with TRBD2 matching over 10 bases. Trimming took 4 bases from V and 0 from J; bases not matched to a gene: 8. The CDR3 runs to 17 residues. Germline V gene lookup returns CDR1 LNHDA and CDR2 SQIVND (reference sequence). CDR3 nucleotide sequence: TGTGCCAGTAGTACCTCTCTAGCGGGGGCGGACCAAGAGACCCAGTACTTC. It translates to CASSTSLAGADQETQYF.

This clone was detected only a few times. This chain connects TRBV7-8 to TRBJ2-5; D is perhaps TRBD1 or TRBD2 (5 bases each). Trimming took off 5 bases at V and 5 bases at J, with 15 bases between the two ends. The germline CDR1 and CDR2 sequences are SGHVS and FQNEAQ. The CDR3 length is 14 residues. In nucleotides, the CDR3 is TGTGCCAGCAGCCATGACACCTGGGGGGAGACCCAGTACTTC. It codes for CASSHDTWGETQYF.

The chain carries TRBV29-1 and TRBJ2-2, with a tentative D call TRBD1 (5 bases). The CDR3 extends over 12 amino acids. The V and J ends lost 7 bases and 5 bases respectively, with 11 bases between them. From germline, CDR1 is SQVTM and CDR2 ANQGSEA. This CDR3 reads CSDIRVTGELFF. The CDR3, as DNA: TGCAGCGATATCAGGGTGACCGGGGAGCTGTTTTTT.

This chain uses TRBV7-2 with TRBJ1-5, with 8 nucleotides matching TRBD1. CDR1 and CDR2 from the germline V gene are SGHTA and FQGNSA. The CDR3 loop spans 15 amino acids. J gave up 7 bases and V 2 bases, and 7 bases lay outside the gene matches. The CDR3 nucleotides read TGTGCCAGCAGCTTACAGGGGGCCAAGTCCCAGCCCCAGCATTTT. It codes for CASSLQGAKSQPQHF. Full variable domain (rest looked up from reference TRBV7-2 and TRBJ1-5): GAGVSQSPSNKVTEKGKDVELRCDPISGHTALYWYRQSLGQGLEFLIYFQGNSAPDKSGLPSDRFSAERTGGSVSTLTIQRTQQEDSAVYLCASSLQGAKSQPQHFGDGTRLSIL.

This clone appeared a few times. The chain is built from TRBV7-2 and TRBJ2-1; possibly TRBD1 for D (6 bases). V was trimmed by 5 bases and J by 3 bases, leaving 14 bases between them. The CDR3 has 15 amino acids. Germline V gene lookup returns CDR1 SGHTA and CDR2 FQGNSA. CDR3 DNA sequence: TGTGCCAGCAGCAACGGGGACACCCGCTACAATGAGCAGTTCTTC. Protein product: CASSNGDTRYNEQFF.

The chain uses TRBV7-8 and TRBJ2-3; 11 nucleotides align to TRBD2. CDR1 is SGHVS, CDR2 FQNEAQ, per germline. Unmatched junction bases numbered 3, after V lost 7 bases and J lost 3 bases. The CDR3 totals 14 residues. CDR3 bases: TGTGCCAGCAACCTAGCGGGAGGAACAGATACGCAGTATTTT. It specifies CASNLAGGTDTQYF.

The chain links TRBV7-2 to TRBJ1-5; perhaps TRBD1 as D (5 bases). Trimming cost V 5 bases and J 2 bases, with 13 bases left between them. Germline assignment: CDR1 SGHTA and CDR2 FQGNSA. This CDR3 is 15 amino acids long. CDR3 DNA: TGTGCCAGCAGCATCCAGGGCGCGGGCAATCAGCCCCAGCATTTT. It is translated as CASSIQGAGNQPQHF.